This TCR beta chain was sequenced during a study of T cells in tuberculosis. Data came from immunoSEQ multiplex PCR; TCRdb stores just in-frame clones and leaves some out. The repertoire consists of nearly 60,000 clones, with approximately 91% occurring once and the leading ten covering 21%. Germline values: CDR1 MGHRA, CDR2 YSYEKL. Trimming shortened V by 4 bases and J by 14 bases, and 21 bases separated the two germline ends. The CDR3 covers 15 residues. Thawed, overnight-rested PBMC were stained with GMM-loaded CD1B tetramer, viability dye and anti-CD3, then sorted. CD1B tetramers were loaded with Rhodococcus equi-derived C32 glucose monomycolate. Before cryopreservation, the sorted PBMC lost their CD14-expressing monocytes. From each donor, about 100,000 tetramer-negative cells were sorted.

The material sequenced was CD1b-GMM tetramer-negative cells sorted from PBMCs. The TCR was taken from an adult woman with latent tuberculosis. The J gene is TRBJ1-6, the V gene TRBV4-1; D is unclear. The CDR3 DNA reads as TGCGCCAGCAGCCCCCTGACCCGACTAGAGGTATCCCTCCACTTT. Translated, it gives CASSPLTRLEVSLHF.